This T cell receptor beta chain was sequenced in a study of T-cell reconstitution after alpha-beta-depleted transplantation in children. This clonotype has at least ten counts. Per germline, CDR1 DFQATT and CDR2 SNEGSKA (reference sequence). V was cut by 0 bases and J by 8 bases, with 11 bases left in between. The CDR3 runs 13 residues. The TCRbeta library incorporated unique molecular identifiers. Using its own MiXCR run on the PCR reads, TCRdb lists one record per CDR3 protein. Altogether more than 550,000 distinct CDR3 sequences are present, about 11% being singletons, with the ten largest covering 4%.

The clonotype was recovered from a human donor who donated a stem cell graft to a child with acute myeloid leukemia. This material consisted of PBMCs from the stem cell graft donor, taken from the stem cell graft. The rearrangement links TRBV20-1 to TRBJ2-1; no reliable D call. In DNA form, the CDR3 reads TGCAGTGCTAGAGACCTCTCTCAGGATGAGCAGTTCTTC. Translating it yields CSARDLSQDEQFF.